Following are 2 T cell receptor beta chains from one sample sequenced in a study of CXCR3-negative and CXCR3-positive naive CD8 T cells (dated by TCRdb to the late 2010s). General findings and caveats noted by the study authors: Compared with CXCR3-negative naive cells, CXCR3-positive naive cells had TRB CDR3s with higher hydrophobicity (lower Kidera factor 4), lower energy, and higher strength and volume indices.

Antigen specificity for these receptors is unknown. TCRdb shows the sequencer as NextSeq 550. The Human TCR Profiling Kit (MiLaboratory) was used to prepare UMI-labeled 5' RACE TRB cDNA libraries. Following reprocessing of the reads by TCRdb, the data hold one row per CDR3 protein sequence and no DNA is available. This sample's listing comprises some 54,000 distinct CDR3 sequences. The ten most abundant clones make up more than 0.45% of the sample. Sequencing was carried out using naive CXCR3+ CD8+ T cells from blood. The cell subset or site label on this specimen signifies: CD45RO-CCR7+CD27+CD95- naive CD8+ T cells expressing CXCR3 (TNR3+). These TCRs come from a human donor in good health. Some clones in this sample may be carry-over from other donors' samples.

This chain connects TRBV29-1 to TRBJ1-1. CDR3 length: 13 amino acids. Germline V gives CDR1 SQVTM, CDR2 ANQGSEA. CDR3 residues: CSVLGGLDTEAFF.

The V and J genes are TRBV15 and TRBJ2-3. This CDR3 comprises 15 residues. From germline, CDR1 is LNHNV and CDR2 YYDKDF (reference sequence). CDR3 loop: CATSRDGFWTDTQYF. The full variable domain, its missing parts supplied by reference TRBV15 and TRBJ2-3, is DAMVIQNPRYQVTQFGKPVTLSCSQTLNHNVMYWYQQKSSQAPKLLFHYYDKDFNNEADTPDNFQSRRPNTSFCFLDIRSPGLGDTAMYLCATSRDGFWTDTQYFGPGTRLTVL.